These 8 T cell receptor beta chains originate from one sample sequenced in a study of blood T cell repertoires in COVID-19. Profiled with immunoSEQ multiplex PCR; TCRdb holds only in-frame clones, not every one. Of approximately 280,000 clones listed, roughly 85% are singletons. The sequencing input was peripheral blood. The receptors here all came from a woman aged 70-85 years with acute or convalescent COVID-19.

This clone was picked up a small number of times. The rearrangement links TRBV5-1 to TRBJ2-1; no clear D. V shed 3 bases and J shed 4 bases, with 17 bases lying between them. Germline loops: CDR1 SGHRS, CDR2 YFSETQ. This CDR3 region has 16 residues. The CDR3 protein is CASSSDSHQYYNEQFF. The CDR3 DNA reads TGCGCCAGCAGCTCTGACTCACACCAATATTACAATGAGCAGTTCTTC.

The chain uses TRBV2 and TRBJ2-7; 8 bases map to TRBD2. Losses at the gene ends were 2 bases for V and 2 bases for J; bases not matched to a gene: 5. The CDR3 contains 15 residues. Germline-derived CDR1 and CDR2 are SNHLY and FYNNEI. Written as DNA, the CDR3 is TGTGCCAGCAGTGAATCCCAGCGGGGGCCCTACGAGCAGTACTTC. Its translation is CASSESQRGPYEQYF.

DNA for the CDR3: TGTGCCAGCAGAGGGGACAGCTATGGCTACACCTTC. It translates to CASRGDSYGYTF. This chain links TRBV2 with TRBJ1-2; TRBD1 matches at 7 bases. Germline V lookup: CDR1 SNHLY, CDR2 FYNNEI. The CDR3 totals 12 residues. The V and J ends lost 6 bases and 4 bases, in that order; junction bases with no gene match: 2. Full variable domain (remainder filled in from reference TRBV2 and TRBJ1-2): EPEVTQTPSHQVTQMGQEVILRCVPISNHLYFYWYRQILGQKVEFLVSFYNNEISEKSEIFDDQFSVERPDGSNFTLKIRSTKLEDSAMYFCASRGDSYGYTFGSGTRLTVV.

DNA of the CDR3: TGTGCCAGCAGCTACCACGGGGACAGTTTTTCCGGGGAGCTGTTTTTT. It encodes CASSYHGDSFSGELFF. The chain couples TRBV3-1 (or the pseudogene TRBV3-2) to TRBJ2-2, with 7 bases matching TRBD1. The CDR3 runs 16 residues. Losses at the gene ends were 5 bases for V and 6 bases for J; bases not matched to a gene: 12. Per germline, CDR1 LGHDT and CDR2 YNNKEL (reference sequence).

The DNA of the CDR3 is TGTGCCAGCAGCCAAATCCTCGATTCACCCCTCCACTTT. It is translated as CASSQILDSPLHF. The rearrangement joins TRBV3-1 (or the pseudogene TRBV3-2) to TRBJ1-6; D call uncertain. CDR3 length equals 13 residues. With 2 bases removed from V and 8 bases from J, the gap between germline ends came to 7 bases. Germline lookup yields CDR1 LGHDT and CDR2 YNNKEL (reference sequence).

The V call is TRBV6-1, the J call TRBJ2-1, with D possibly matching TRBD2 (5 bases). V lost 2 bases to trimming and J lost 4 bases, with 9 bases between them. This CDR3 region has 14 residues. The germline gives CDR1 MNHNS, CDR2 SASEGT. The CDR3: CASSESRGYNEQFF. DNA for the CDR3: TGTGCCAGCAGTGAAAGCCGGGGTTACAATGAGCAGTTCTTC.

The chain joins TRBV2 to TRBJ2-7; D not resolved. Germline V gives CDR1 SNHLY, CDR2 FYNNEI. The CDR3 is 11 residues long. Deletions cut 3 bases from V and 4 bases from J, with 4 bases between. CDR3 region: CASSDQYEQYF. The CDR3 DNA sequence: TGTGCCAGCAGTGATCAATACGAGCAGTACTTC.

This clone has a single count. The rearrangement links TRBV7-9 to TRBJ2-3; TRBD2 matches 14 bases. Germline V gives CDR1 SEHNR, CDR2 FQNEAQ (reference sequence). The CDR3 consists of 17 residues. V lost 4 bases and J lost 4; bases outside the gene matches: 7. The CDR3 loop is CASSSGTSGGWADTQYF. CDR3 coding DNA: TGTGCCAGCAGCTCGGGGACTAGCGGGGGATGGGCAGATACGCAGTATTTT.